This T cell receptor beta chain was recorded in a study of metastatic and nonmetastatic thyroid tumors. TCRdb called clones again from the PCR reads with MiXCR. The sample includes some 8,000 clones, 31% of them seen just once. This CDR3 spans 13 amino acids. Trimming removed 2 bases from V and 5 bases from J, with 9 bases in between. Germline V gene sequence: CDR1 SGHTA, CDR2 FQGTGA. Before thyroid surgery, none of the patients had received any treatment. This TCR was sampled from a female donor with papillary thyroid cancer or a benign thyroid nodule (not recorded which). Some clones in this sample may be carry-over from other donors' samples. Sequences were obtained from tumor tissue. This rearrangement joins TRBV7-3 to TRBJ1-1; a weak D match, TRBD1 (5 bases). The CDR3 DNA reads TGTGCCAGCAGCTTAGGGGGAGGGACTGAAGCTTTCTTT. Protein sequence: CASSLGGGTEAFF.